The 24 T cell receptor beta chains below were found in one sample sequenced in a study of patients and donors after allogeneic stem cell transplantation. TCRdb passed the RT-PCR reads through MiXCR, listing each CDR3 protein once. The sample holds tens of thousands of distinct CDR3 sequences, approximately 12% seen once. Input material: blood, either unsorted or a sorted T cell fraction (not recorded which). The source of these receptors is a human donor who was either an allogeneic HSCT recipient or a stem cell or donor lymphocyte infusion donor (not recorded which). It is not recorded whose cells these are; they may come from a transplant donor.

The genes are TRBV5-1 and TRBJ2-1; D not certain. Germline V gene sequence: CDR1 SGHRS, CDR2 YFSETQ. Trimming pared 0 bases from V and 9 bases from J, leaving 10 bases between. The CDR3 extends over 13 amino acids. Written as DNA, the CDR3 is TGCGCCAGCAGCTTGGGAGAGTCTGTTGAGCAGTTCTTC. Its protein product is CASSLGESVEQFF.

This clonotype was counted a few times. The J gene is TRBJ2-1, the V gene TRBV20-1; TRBD1 matches at 9 bases. V lost 4 bases, J lost 9 bases, and 10 bases stayed unmatched. CDR1 and CDR2 (germline): DFQATT, SNEGSKA (reference sequence). The CDR3 consists of 14 residues. CDR3 nucleotide sequence: TGCAGTGCTACCCGGGACAGGGCCGCCACTGAGCAGTTCTTC. It translates to CSATRDRAATEQFF.

In this sample, this clonotype turned up many times. V usage is TRBV12-3 or TRBV12-4 and J usage is TRBJ1-2; 9 bases are a match to TRBD1. The V segment lost 4 bases and the J segment 4 bases; nucleotides outside the gene matches: 13. The CDR3 runs to 17 residues. CDR3 sequence reads: CASSSGTGRPSGYGYTF. The CDR3 DNA follows: TGTGCCAGCAGTTCGGGGACAGGGCGACCCTCCGGCTATGGCTACACCTTC.

Many counts were recorded for this clonotype. The chain links TRBV6-5 to TRBJ1-1; TRBD1 might be the D (6 bases). CDR1 is MNHEY and CDR2 is SVGAGI in the germline V gene. V lost 5 bases and J lost 3, with 7 bases in between. The CDR3 sequence is 12 residues long. The CDR3 bases are TGTGCCAGCAGTCAGGGGTACACTGAAGCTTTCTTT. Protein product: CASSQGYTEAFF.

This clonotype was counted many times. The chain couples TRBV10-2 to TRBJ1-1, with TRBD1 as a possible D gene (6 bases). The germline gives CDR1 WSHSY, CDR2 SAAADI. Between the trimmed V and J ends, which lost 2 bases and 0 bases, there was a span of 10 bases. The length of the CDR3 is 15 residues. Written as DNA, the CDR3 is TGCGCCAGCAGTGAGGGCAGGGGCATGAACACTGAAGCTTTCTTT. It encodes CASSEGRGMNTEAFF.

This clonotype has a handful of counts. J is TRBJ2-7 and V is TRBV12-3 or TRBV12-4; 10 bases map to TRBD2. The CDR3 is made up of 15 amino acids. Trimming cost V 6 bases and J 5 bases; bases outside gene matches: 10. The DNA of the CDR3 is TGTGCCAGCAGACCCCCTAGCGGGGGCTTCAACGAGCAGTACTTC. It translates to CASRPPSGGFNEQYF.

V usage is TRBV5-4 and J usage is TRBJ1-1; no clear D. Trimming stripped 4 bases from V and 2 bases from J, with 6 bases between. The CDR3 contains 12 residues. CDR1 is SGHNT and CDR2 is YYREEE in the germline V gene (reference sequence). The CDR3 nucleotides are TGTGCCAGCAGCGCCCTTAACACTGAAGCTTTCTTT. It yields the protein CASSALNTEAFF.

The V and J genes are TRBV6-5 and TRBJ2-1; 9 nucleotides match TRBD2. V lost 7 bases, J lost 13 bases, and 17 bases stayed unmatched. The CDR3 covers 15 residues. CDR1 is MNHEY, CDR2 SVGAGI, per germline. CDR3 bases: TGTGCCAGCAATTCCCGGGACAGAGTAGCGGGAGATCAGTTCTTC. Its translation is CASNSRDRVAGDQFF.

In this sample, this clonotype turned up a few times. V usage is TRBV18 and J usage is TRBJ2-7; 9 bases line up with TRBD1. J was trimmed by 3 bases and V by 4 bases; bases with no gene match: 4. The CDR3 loop spans 14 amino acids. Germline-derived CDR1 and CDR2 are KGHSH and LQKENI. CDR3 in amino acids: CASSLGQGHYEQYF. The CDR3 nucleotides read TGTGCCAGCTCACTGGGACAGGGTCACTACGAGCAGTACTTC. Full variable domain (outside the CDR3, taken from reference TRBV18 and TRBJ2-7): NAGVMQNPRHLVRRRGQEARLRCSPMKGHSHVYWYRQLPEEGLKFMVYLQKENIIDESGMPKERFSAEFPKEGPSILRIQQVVRGDSAAYFCASSLGQGHYEQYFGPGTRLTVT.

A few counts support this clonotype. In DNA form, the CDR3 reads TGTGCCAGTGCCACAACTAATGAAAAACTGTTTTTT. This translates into CASATTNEKLFF. The chain combines TRBV12-3 or TRBV12-4 with TRBJ1-4; unclear D gene. This CDR3 contains 12 residues. V lost 9 bases, J lost 0 bases, and 5 bases lay in between.

The rearrangement links TRBV6-6 to TRBJ1-1, with TRBD1 matching over 10 bases. With V trimmed by 8 bases and J by 6 bases, 12 bases remained unmatched. Looked up from germline, CDR1 is MNHNY and CDR2 is SVGAGI (reference sequence). The CDR3 sequence is 15 residues long. CDR3 nucleotides: TGTGCCAGCCCAAGTCGAGGGGACAGGGGACCTGAAGCTTTCTTT. This codes for CASPSRGDRGPEAFF.

This clonotype was counted many times. The J gene is TRBJ1-1, the V gene TRBV5-5, with a possible D match to TRBD1 (6 bases). The CDR3 totals 14 residues. Germline CDR1 and CDR2: SGHKS and YYEKEE (reference sequence). Between the trimmed V and J ends, which lost 0 bases and 5 bases, there was a span of 11 bases. In DNA form, the CDR3 reads TGTGCCAGCAGCTTGGGGGCAGGGGTTACTGAAGCTTTCTTT. Its translation is CASSLGAGVTEAFF.

This clonotype was seen at least ten times. This chain joins TRBV21-1 and TRBJ2-6; the table gives TRBD1 as D, unverified against the DNA. TRBV21-1 is an annotated pseudogene. The CDR3 covers 17 residues. The CDR3 spells CASPWHYRVTGANVLTF. The CDR3 DNA follows: TGTGCCAGCCCCTGGCATTACAGGGTAACTGGGGCCAACGTCCTGACTTTC.

The chain uses TRBV15 and TRBJ2-5, with TRBD1 matching 7 bases. The germline gives CDR1 LNHNV, CDR2 YYDKDF (reference sequence). The CDR3 has 15 amino acids. The V segment lost 5 bases and the J segment 8 bases; nucleotides outside the gene matches: 14. For the CDR3, the DNA is TGTGCCACCAGCCCCTCGGGACAGTCCGGGCGAACCCAGTACTTC. It translates to CATSPSGQSGRTQYF.

V usage is TRBV12-3 or TRBV12-4 and J usage is TRBJ1-3, with D possibly being TRBD1 (5 bases). Trimming removed 7 bases at V and 0 bases at J, with 19 bases between. The CDR3 sequence is 17 residues long. DNA for the CDR3: TGTGCCAGCATCCTCCTCGCGCAGGGAGGCTCTGGAAACACCATATATTTT. Translation gives CASILLAQGGSGNTIYF.

The genes are TRBV5-1 and TRBJ2-1; TRBD2 agrees at 10 bases. This CDR3 has 15 amino acids. V trimming: 1 base; J trimming: 10 bases; junction bases outside the gene matches: 8. CDR1 SGHRS and CDR2 YFSETQ come from the germline V gene. Here the CDR3 DNA reads TGCGCCAGCAGCTTGACTAGCGGGGCCCTGATAGAGCAGTTCTTC. Encoded protein: CASSLTSGALIEQFF.

The CDR3 nucleotides are TGCGCCAGCAGCAATTCAGGGGGCCTATACGAGCAGTACTTC. Encoded protein: CASSNSGGLYEQYF. The V and J genes are TRBV5-1 and TRBJ2-7; 8 bases are a match to TRBD1. In germline, CDR1 is SGHRS, CDR2 YFSETQ. Trimming cost V 4 bases and J 4 bases; bases outside gene matches: 7. The CDR3 extends over 14 amino acids.

The V call is TRBV12-3 or TRBV12-4, the J call TRBJ2-3; possibly TRBD2 for D (6 bases). Between the trimmed V and J ends, which lost 5 bases and 6 bases, there was a span of 18 bases. The CDR3 is 15 amino acids. The CDR3 bases are TGTGCCAGCAGTCCCCCGACTAGTTTCTCGGATACGCAGTATTTT. Encoded protein: CASSPPTSFSDTQYF.

This rearrangement joins TRBV7-9 to TRBJ2-1; D unclear. From germline, CDR1 is SEHNR and CDR2 FQNEAQ (reference sequence). The V gene lost 5 bases and the J gene lost 4 bases, with 12 bases spanning the gap. The CDR3 runs 14 residues. The CDR3 DNA is TGTGCCAGCAGCCGTACTCCTACTTACAATGAGCAGTTCTTC. This sequence encodes CASSRTPTYNEQFF.

This clonotype occurred a few times. CDR3 nucleotides: TGTGCCAGCAGCCCAGCCCCCTACGAGCAGTACTTC. This encodes CASSPAPYEQYF. This chain uses TRBV14 with TRBJ2-7; D call uncertain. In germline, CDR1 is SGHDN, CDR2 FVKESK. V was shortened by 4 bases and J by 2 bases, with 6 bases between the two germline ends. The CDR3 runs to 12 residues. Combining the CDR3 with reference TRBV14 and TRBJ2-7 gives the whole variable domain EAGVTQFPSHSVIEKGQTVTLRCDPISGHDNLYWYRRVMGKEIKFLLHFVKESKQDESGMPNNRFLAERTGGTYSTLKVQPAELEDSGVYFCASSPAPYEQYFGPGTRLTVT.

A word on this clonotype: This may stem from a read error, because a much larger clone lies one nucleotide away. The chain employs TRBV27 and TRBJ1-1; unclear D gene. Trimming cost V 5 bases and J 0 bases, with 16 bases left between them. There are 16 residues in the CDR3. Germline lookup yields CDR1 MNHEY and CDR2 SMNVEV (reference sequence). This CDR3 reads CASSPWMETMNTEAFF. The DNA for the CDR3 is TGTGCCAGCAGTCCCTGGATGGAGACGATGAACACTGAAGCTTTCTTT.

The chain uses TRBV29-1 and TRBJ2-3; no definite D call. V was clipped by 0 bases and J by 8 bases, with 12 bases between them. Germline CDR1 and CDR2: SQVTM and ANQGSEA. This CDR3 spans 13 amino acids. The CDR3: CSVEDRQLVTQYF. The CDR3 DNA sequence: TGCAGCGTTGAAGATCGCCAGTTGGTTACGCAGTATTTT.

The rearrangement joins TRBV20-1 to TRBJ2-3, with TRBD2 as a possible D gene (5 bases). The CDR3 has 15 amino acids. V was shortened by 3 bases and J by 2 bases, with 15 bases between the two germline ends. Germline CDR1 and CDR2: DFQATT and SNEGSKA (reference sequence). The CDR3 region is CSARGLARYTDTQYF. For the CDR3, the DNA is TGCAGTGCTAGGGGCCTAGCTCGCTACACAGATACGCAGTATTTT.

This clonotype has just a few counts. The V and J genes are TRBV20-1 and TRBJ2-7, with D perhaps TRBD2 (5 bases). The CDR3 totals 15 residues. Germline lookup yields CDR1 DFQATT and CDR2 SNEGSKA (reference sequence). V gave up 0 bases and J gave up 2 bases, with 14 bases separating them. The chain's CDR3 is CSARDRAGPTYEQYF. The DNA for the CDR3 is TGCAGTGCTAGAGATAGGGCGGGCCCTACCTACGAGCAGTACTTC.